The 13 T cell receptor beta chains reported below all come from one sample, sequenced in a study of early T cells in non-severe SARS-CoV-2 infection. TCRdb re-derived calls from the 5' RACE reads in MiXCR, one entry per CDR3 protein. The sample contains fewer than 20,000 distinct CDR3 sequences, around 5.7% of which appear only once. The specimen sequenced was whole blood. The receptors were sampled from an adult who was a healthcare worker with PCR-confirmed SARS-CoV-2 infection or an uninfected control (not recorded which).

The chain has TRBV28 and TRBJ2-3, with D maybe TRBD2 (6 bases). Germline CDR1 and CDR2: MDHEN and SYDVKM. The CDR3 consists of 15 residues. Trimming took off 4 bases at V and 2 bases at J, with 13 bases between the two ends. CDR3 sequence reads: CASSWGRPSTDTQYF. The DNA for the CDR3 is TGTGCCAGCAGTTGGGGGAGGCCTTCCACAGATACGCAGTATTTT.

This clonotype was detected ten times or more. This chain connects TRBV7-3 to TRBJ2-1; D is perhaps TRBD1 (5 bases). CDR1 is SGHTA and CDR2 is FQGTGA in the germline V gene. The germline V and J ends were trimmed by 5 bases and 5 bases, with 10 bases remaining between them. The CDR3 extends over 13 amino acids. The CDR3 nucleotides are TGTGCCAGCAGCCTACGACAGCACAATGAGCAGTTCTTC. Translation: CASSLRQHNEQFF.

This clonotype occurred many times. The rearrangement joins TRBV3-1 to TRBJ2-2; 9 bases agree with TRBD1. In germline, CDR1 is LGHDT, CDR2 YNNKEL (reference sequence). The ends lost 3 bases at V and 9 bases at J; junction bases unmatched: 11. The CDR3 is 16 residues long. For the CDR3, the DNA is TGTGCCAGCAGCCACAGTCGCCCGGGACAGGGACGGGAGCTGTTTTTT. Translating it yields CASSHSRPGQGRELFF.

In this sample, this clonotype turned up many times. This chain joins TRBV11-2 and TRBJ2-5; TRBD1 matches 8 bases. Per germline, CDR1 SGHAT and CDR2 FQNNGV. V dropped 4 bases and J dropped 5; count of bases not matched to a gene: 6. CDR3 length: 14 amino acids. The CDR3, as DNA: TGTGCCAGCAGCTCCCAGGGGGCTGATGAGACCCAGTACTTC. It specifies CASSSQGADETQYF.

This clonotype was counted at least ten times. The chain joins TRBV11-2 to TRBJ2-5; D gene uncertain. V lost 5 bases, J lost 4 bases, and 17 bases lay in between. The CDR3 has 15 residues. Per the germline V gene, CDR1 is SGHAT and CDR2 is FQNNGV. CDR3 bases: TGTGCCAGCAGCCCTGGACCGGGCTGGGGAGAGACCCAGTACTTC. Its protein product is CASSPGPGWGETQYF.

This clonotype was observed at least ten times. The chain employs TRBV2 and TRBJ2-1; D is ambiguous. There are 14 residues in the CDR3. The germline V gene encodes CDR1 SNHLY and CDR2 FYNNEI. Trimming shortened V by 6 bases and J by 0 bases, and 9 bases separated the two germline ends. The CDR3 sequence: CASRGLSSYNEQFF. DNA for the CDR3: TGTGCCAGCAGGGGCCTCAGCTCCTACAATGAGCAGTTCTTC.

The chain recombines TRBV4-1 with TRBJ2-7, with 7 bases aligning to TRBD2. The CDR3 totals 16 residues. CDR1 MGHRA and CDR2 YSYEKL come from the germline V gene. The junction had 7 bases not matched to a gene; V was cut back by 1 base and J by 1 base. The CDR3 coding sequence is TGCGCCAGCAGCCAAGGCCTGGCTAGCGGTTCCTACGAGCAGTACTTC. Translated: CASSQGLASGSYEQYF.

At least ten counts were recorded for this clonotype. The chain links TRBV7-6 to TRBJ1-1, with D maybe TRBD1 (5 bases). The CDR3 totals 14 residues. Trimming pared 1 base from V and 6 bases from J, leaving 12 bases between. Germline CDR1 is SGHVS and CDR2 is FNYEAQ. The CDR3 DNA follows: TGTGCCAGCAGCTTAGGGGGCGCGGGGGCTGAAGCTTTCTTT. Protein product: CASSLGGAGAEAFF.

This clonotype occurred many times. The rearrangement uses TRBV7-2 and TRBJ1-5; 8 bases align to TRBD1. This CDR3 region has 14 residues. J gave up 2 bases and V 5 bases, and 2 bases lay outside the gene matches. Per the germline V gene, CDR1 is SGHTA and CDR2 is FQGNSA. The CDR3, as DNA: TGTGCCAGCAGCCTACAGGGGGGCAATCAGCCCCAGCATTTT. This sequence encodes CASSLQGGNQPQHF.

The chain has TRBV18 and TRBJ2-4; TRBD2 is a possible D gene (5 bases). This CDR3 contains 13 residues. Germline CDR1 and CDR2: KGHSH and LQKENI. V was cut by 3 bases and J by 8 bases, with 11 bases left in between. This CDR3 reads CASSPLEADIQYF. The CDR3 region has the DNA TGTGCCAGCTCACCCCTGGAGGCAGACATTCAGTACTTC.

This clonotype was picked up many times. The rearrangement uses TRBV28 and TRBJ2-7; 10 bases agree with TRBD1. The length of the CDR3 is 15 residues. The germline V gene has CDR1 MDHEN and CDR2 SYDVKM. V lost 11 bases, J lost 2 bases, and 12 bases stayed unmatched. The CDR3 bases are TGTGCCGCGCTGGGACAGGGGCGAAAGCCCTACGAGCAGTACTTC. Translated: CAALGQGRKPYEQYF.

This clonotype ranks as medium-sized. The V gene is TRBV12-3 or TRBV12-4, the J gene TRBJ2-1; D is perhaps TRBD1 or TRBD2 (5 bases each). The CDR3 runs 15 residues. V was trimmed by 0 bases and J by 7 bases, leaving 13 bases between them. The CDR3: CASSLALTGRNEQFF. The CDR3 DNA sequence: TGTGCCAGCAGTTTAGCACTGACGGGACGGAATGAGCAGTTCTTC.

This clonotype was seen ten or more times. V gene TRBV7-9 combines with J gene TRBJ2-4, with 8 bases lining up with TRBD2. Germline V lookup: CDR1 SEHNR, CDR2 FQNEAQ (reference sequence). This CDR3 spans 15 amino acids. J gave up 6 bases and V 2 bases, and 6 bases lay outside the gene matches. CDR3 in amino acids: CASSLTLAARNIQYF. CDR3 nucleotide sequence: TGTGCCAGCAGCTTAACACTAGCGGCTAGAAACATTCAGTACTTC.